This T cell receptor beta chain emerged from a study of blood T cell repertoires in COVID-19. Study as a whole: Samples of COVID-19 (acute and convalescent) were obtained from the United States, Italy and Spain. The cDNA or gDNA used as material had been derived from T cells, B-cell-depleted T cells, or PBMCs.

Data came from immunoSEQ multiplex PCR; TCRdb stores just in-frame clones and leaves some out. This table holds around 250,000 clones, roughly 82% found once. Germline values: CDR1 MNHEY, CDR2 SMNVEV (reference sequence). The CDR3 extends over 15 amino acids. Trimming took 8 bases from V and 4 from J; bases not matched to a gene: 10. The V and J genes are TRBV27 and TRBJ2-1; 8 bases are shared with TRBD1. The specimen was peripheral blood. The clonotype originates from a man older than 75 with acute or convalescent COVID-19. The CDR3, as DNA: TGTGCCAGCTCCTTGGCAGGGGGCGCATACAATGAGCAGTTCTTC. Protein: CASSLAGGAYNEQFF.